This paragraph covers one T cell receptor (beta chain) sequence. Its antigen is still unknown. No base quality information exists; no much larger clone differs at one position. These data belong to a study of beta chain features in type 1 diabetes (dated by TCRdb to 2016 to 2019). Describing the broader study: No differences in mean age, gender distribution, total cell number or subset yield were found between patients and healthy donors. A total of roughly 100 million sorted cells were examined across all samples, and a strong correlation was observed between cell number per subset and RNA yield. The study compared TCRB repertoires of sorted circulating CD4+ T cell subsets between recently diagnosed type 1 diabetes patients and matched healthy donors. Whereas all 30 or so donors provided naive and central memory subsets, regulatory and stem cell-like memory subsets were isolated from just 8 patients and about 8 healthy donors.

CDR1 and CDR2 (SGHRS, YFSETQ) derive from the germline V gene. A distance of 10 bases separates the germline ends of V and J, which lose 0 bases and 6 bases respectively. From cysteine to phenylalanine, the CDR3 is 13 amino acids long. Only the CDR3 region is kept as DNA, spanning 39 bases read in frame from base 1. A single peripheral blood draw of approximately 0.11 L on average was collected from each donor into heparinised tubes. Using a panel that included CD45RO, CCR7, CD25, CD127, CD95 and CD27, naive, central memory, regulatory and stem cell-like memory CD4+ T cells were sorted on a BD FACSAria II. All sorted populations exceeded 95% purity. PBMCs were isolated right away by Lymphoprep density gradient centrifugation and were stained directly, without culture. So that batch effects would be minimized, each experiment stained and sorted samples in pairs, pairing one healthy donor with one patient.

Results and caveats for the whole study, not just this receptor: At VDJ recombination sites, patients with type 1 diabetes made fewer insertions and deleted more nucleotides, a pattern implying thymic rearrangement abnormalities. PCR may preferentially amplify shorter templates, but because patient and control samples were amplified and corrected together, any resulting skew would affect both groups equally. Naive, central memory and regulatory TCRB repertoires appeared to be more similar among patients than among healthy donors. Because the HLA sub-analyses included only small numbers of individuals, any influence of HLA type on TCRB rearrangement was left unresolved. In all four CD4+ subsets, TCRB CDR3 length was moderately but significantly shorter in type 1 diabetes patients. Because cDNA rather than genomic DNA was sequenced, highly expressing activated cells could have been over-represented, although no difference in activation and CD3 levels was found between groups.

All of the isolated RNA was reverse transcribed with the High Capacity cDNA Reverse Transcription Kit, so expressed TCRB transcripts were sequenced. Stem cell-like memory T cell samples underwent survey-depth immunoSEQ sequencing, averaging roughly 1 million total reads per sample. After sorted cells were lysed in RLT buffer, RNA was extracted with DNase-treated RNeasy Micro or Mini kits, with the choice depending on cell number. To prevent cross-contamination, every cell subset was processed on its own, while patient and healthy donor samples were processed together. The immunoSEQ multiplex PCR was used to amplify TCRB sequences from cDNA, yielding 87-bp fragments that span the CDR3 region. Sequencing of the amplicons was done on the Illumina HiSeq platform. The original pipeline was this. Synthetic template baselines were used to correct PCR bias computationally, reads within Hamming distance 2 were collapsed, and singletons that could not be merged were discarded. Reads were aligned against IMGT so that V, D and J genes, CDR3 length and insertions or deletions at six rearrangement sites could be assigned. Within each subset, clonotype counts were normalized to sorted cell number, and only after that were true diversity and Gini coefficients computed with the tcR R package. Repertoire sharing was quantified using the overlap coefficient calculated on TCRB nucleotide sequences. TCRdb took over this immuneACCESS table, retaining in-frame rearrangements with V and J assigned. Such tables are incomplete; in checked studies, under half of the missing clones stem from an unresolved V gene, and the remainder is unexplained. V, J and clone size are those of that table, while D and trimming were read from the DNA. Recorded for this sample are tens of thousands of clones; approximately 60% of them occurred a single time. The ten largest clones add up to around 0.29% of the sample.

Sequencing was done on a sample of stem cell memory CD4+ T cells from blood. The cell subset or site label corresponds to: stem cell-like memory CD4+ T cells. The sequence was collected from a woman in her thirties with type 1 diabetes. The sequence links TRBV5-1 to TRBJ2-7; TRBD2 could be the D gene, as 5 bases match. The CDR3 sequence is CASSLVWLAEQYF. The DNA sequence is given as TGCGCCAGCAGCTTGGTATGGCTAGCCGAGCAGTACTTC.